The rows below give T cell receptor beta chains drawn from one sample of a study of OX40 agonist ivuxolimab in advanced cancers. TCRdb's copy holds only in-frame clones and misses some; the assay was immunoSEQ multiplex PCR. Altogether tens of thousands of clones are present, 81% being singletons, with the ten largest covering 5.5% to 7%. The input for sequencing was CD4+ or CD8+ T cells sorted from blood, taken in a trial of the OX40 agonist ivuxolimab. These receptors were collected from an adult with an advanced solid tumor such as melanoma, head and neck, liver or kidney cancer. CDR3s leave out the opening cysteine and the closing phenylalanine or tryptophan.

j_call: TRBJ1-4
v_call: TRBV2
cdr3_aa: AGQGAVNEKLF

j_call: TRBJ2-7
v_call: TRBV6-5
cdr3_aa: ASSYPGDEY

j_call: TRBJ1-5
v_call: TRBV28
cdr3_aa: ASSLESNQPQH

j_call: TRBJ2-1
v_call: TRBV11-2
cdr3_aa: ASSPSGRGNEQF

j_call: TRBJ2-1
v_call: TRBV27
cdr3_aa: ASSAGTSGYNEQF

j_call: TRBJ1-2
v_call: TRBV2
cdr3_aa: ASTPQGVGYT

j_call: TRBJ2-3
v_call: TRBV10-3
cdr3_aa: AISESQSYTDTQY

j_call: TRBJ1-1
v_call: TRBV29-1
cdr3_aa: SVEQGASYTEAF

j_call: -
v_call: TRBV4-3
cdr3_aa: ASSQALAGEYEQY

j_call: TRBJ1-2
v_call: TRBV6-5
cdr3_aa: ASSYSSGEKRYGYT

j_call: TRBJ1-4
v_call: TRBV13
cdr3_aa: ASSLGRGYEKLF

j_call: TRBJ2-7
v_call: TRBV19
cdr3_aa: ASSPLQFHEQY

j_call: TRBJ1-2
v_call: TRBV29-1
cdr3_aa: SARDSRQYGYT

j_call: TRBJ1-4
v_call: TRBV9
cdr3_aa: ASSVDGRGWEKLF

j_call: TRBJ1-2
v_call: TRBV4-1
cdr3_aa: ASSQAGQGDFFWGYT

j_call: TRBJ2-5
v_call: TRBV19
cdr3_aa: ASSIEGLRGTQY

j_call: TRBJ2-7
v_call: TRBV7-9
cdr3_aa: ASSLDQEGTSGTYEQY